Here is one TCR beta chain with its context. Its target is unknown. Generated by immunoSEQ multiplex PCR, the TCRdb table keeps only in-frame clones and is missing some. The sample carries more than 80,000 clones, almost 90% recorded once. This sample is part of a study of T cell responses to AZD1222 COVID-19 vaccine. General study findings and limits: Just a handful of AZD1222 recipients tested seropositive at baseline. Clonal diversity may have been underestimated in mostly white British donors. Samples come after the peak T cell response, not at day 14. The study found vaccine-associated CD4 TCRs spanning spike, dominant at 160-218 and 743-854.

The CDR3 loop spans 15 amino acids. The germline CDR1 and CDR2 sequences are SGHNT and YYREEE (reference sequence). Trimming removed 0 bases from V and 10 bases from J, with 17 bases in between. Material: peripheral blood, obtained on day 0 of AZD1222 vaccination. This sequence was found in an adult in good health. The rearrangement uses TRBV5-4 and TRBJ2-1; TRBD1 or TRBD2 may be the D gene (7 bases each). CDR3 sequence reads: CASSLAGGGVNEQFF. CDR3 DNA sequence: TGTGCCAGCAGCTTGGCAGGGGGAGGGGTGAACGAGCAGTTCTTC.